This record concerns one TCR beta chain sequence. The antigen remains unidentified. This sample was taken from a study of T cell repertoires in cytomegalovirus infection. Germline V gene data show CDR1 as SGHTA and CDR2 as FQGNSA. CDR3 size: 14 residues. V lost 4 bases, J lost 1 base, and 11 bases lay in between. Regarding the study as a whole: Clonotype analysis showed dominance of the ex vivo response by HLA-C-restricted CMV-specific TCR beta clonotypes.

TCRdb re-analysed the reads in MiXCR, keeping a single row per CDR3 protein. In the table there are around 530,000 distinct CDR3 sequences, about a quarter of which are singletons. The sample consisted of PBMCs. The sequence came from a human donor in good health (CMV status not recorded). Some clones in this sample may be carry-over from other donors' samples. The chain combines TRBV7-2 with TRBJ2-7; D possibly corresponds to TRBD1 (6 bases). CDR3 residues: CASSSKDRSYEQYF. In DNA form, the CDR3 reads TGTGCCAGCAGCTCCAAGGACAGATCCTACGAGCAGTACTTC.